The 2 T cell receptor beta chains presented below share a single source sample, sequenced in a study of regulatory T cells in long-lasting Graves disease. Stated time point: newly diagnosed GD, antithyroid drugs for less than 3 months. Generation of the TCR library employed RNA extracted from PBMCs. Both iRepertoire HTBI primers and Arm-PCR of CDR3 regions were used to build the TCR beta libraries. TCRdb used MiXCR to reprocess the multiplex PCR reads, holding one entry per CDR3 protein. The top ten hold about 27% of the sample, which has about 350,000 distinct CDR3 sequences, over 15% seen once. These sequences were also reported in another study, on T cells in Graves' hyperthyroidism and ophthalmopathy.

Material: peripheral blood mononuclear cells (PBMCs), obtained at new diagnosis, from a patient treated with antithyroid drugs. Receptor source: a man in his forties or fifties with Graves disease.

Of note for this clonotype: This sequence may be a read error, since a much larger clone differs from it by one base. The V and J genes are TRBV30 and TRBJ1-1; no clear D. Germline values: CDR1 GTSNPN, CDR2 SVGIG (reference sequence). V was pared by 2 bases and J by 3 bases, with 13 bases between. The CDR3 is 14 residues long. CDR3 DNA sequence: TGTGCCTGGAGTTCGGGTCGGCTTTACACTGAAGCTTTCTTT. It yields the protein CAWSSGRLYTEAFF.

This clonotype appeared a few times. V is TRBV18 and J is TRBJ2-7; TRBD1 agrees at 8 bases. The V segment lost 3 bases and the J segment 5 bases; nucleotides outside the gene matches: 6. This CDR3 is built from 14 residues. Per germline, CDR1 KGHSH and CDR2 LQKENI. The CDR3 DNA sequence: TGTGCCAGCTCACCGCGACAGGGGAAAAACGAGCAGTACTTC. It is translated as CASSPRQGKNEQYF.